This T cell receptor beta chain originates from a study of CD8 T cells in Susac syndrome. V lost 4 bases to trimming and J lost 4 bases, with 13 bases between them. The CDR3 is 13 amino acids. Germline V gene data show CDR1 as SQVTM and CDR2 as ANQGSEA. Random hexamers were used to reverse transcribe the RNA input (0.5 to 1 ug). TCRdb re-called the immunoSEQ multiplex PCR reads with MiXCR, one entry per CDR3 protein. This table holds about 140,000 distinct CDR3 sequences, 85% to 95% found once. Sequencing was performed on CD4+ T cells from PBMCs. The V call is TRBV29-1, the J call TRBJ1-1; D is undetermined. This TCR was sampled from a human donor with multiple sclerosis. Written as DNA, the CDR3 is TGCAGCGTTGCCGTCGCCCTGGGCACTGAAGCTTTCTTT. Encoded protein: CSVAVALGTEAFF. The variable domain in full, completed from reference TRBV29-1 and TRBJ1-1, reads SAVISQKPSRDICQRGTSLTIQCQVDSQVTMMFWYRQQPGQSLTLIATANQGSEATYESGFVIDKFPISRPNLTFSTLTVSNMSPEDSSIYLCSVAVALGTEAFFGQGTRLTVV.